Sequencing of this T cell receptor beta chain was carried out in a study of cytomegalovirus exposure and HLA in healthy donors. General study findings and limits: Solely CMV serostatus was available to characterize immune exposure. The study designated roughly 160 TCR beta chains cytomegalovirus-associated.

Concerning this clone itself: Its cognate antigen is unknown.

Healthy bone marrow donors formed the donor group. Primers included in the PCR were 60 Vbeta and 13 Jbeta primers. Using immunoSEQ multiplex PCR, the repertoire was profiled, and TCRdb retains in-frame clones only, with some absent. The table includes approximately 240,000 clones, around 89% detected once. CDR3 length: 12 residues. V dropped 8 bases and J dropped 8 bases, with 15 bases sitting between them. The TCR comes from a young woman in good health and CMV-seronegative. V gene TRBV6-7 combines with J gene TRBJ1-2; no clear D gene. TRBV6-7 is an ORF; its function is uncertain. The sample consisted of PBMCs. The DNA of the CDR3 is TGTGCCAGCGATTTAAGCGGCCTCGGCTACACCTTC. Translating it yields CASDLSGLGYTF.